This entry features one T cell receptor (beta chain) sequence. The data are from a study of T cell changes during pregnancy in multiple sclerosis. Sequencing used immunoSEQ multiplex PCR; TCRdb keeps in-frame clones, though not all of them. The sample contains around 50,000 clones, just over 90% of which appear only once. The source is a female donor with multiple sclerosis, enrolled in a pregnancy study. The sample was CD8+ T cells from peripheral blood mononuclear cells, taken in the second trimester of pregnancy.

The CDR3 DNA follows: TGTGCCAGTAGTGTTAGAGCGAGCTACGAGCAGTACTTC. Its translation: CASSVRASYEQYF. The V gene is TRBV19, the J gene TRBJ2-7; no clear D. Germline lookup yields CDR1 LNHDA and CDR2 SQIVND (reference sequence). V lost 5 bases, J lost 3 bases, and 11 bases lay in between. The CDR3 runs 13 residues.